Below are 15 T cell receptor beta chains sequenced from a single sample in a study of cytomegalovirus exposure and HLA in healthy donors. The PCR employed 60 Vbeta primers together with 13 Jbeta primers. TCRdb keeps only in-frame clones here, not all; method: immunoSEQ multiplex PCR. This table holds around 99,000 clones, 65% to 85% found once. The sequenced sample was PBMCs. The receptors stem from a man aged 18 to 29 in good health and CMV-seronegative.

J is TRBJ2-2 and V is TRBV7-3, with D possibly matching TRBD2 (5 bases). Germline V gives CDR1 SGHTA, CDR2 FQGTGA. The CDR3 runs 14 residues. The V end lost 5 bases, the J end lost 5 bases, and 12 bases lay between the germline ends. CDR3 protein: CASSPLSGTGELFF. The DNA for the CDR3 is TGTGCCAGCAGCCCCTTATCGGGGACCGGGGAGCTGTTTTTT.

This clone was recorded a few times. The chain joins TRBV7-3 to TRBJ2-1; 13 bases map to TRBD2. The CDR3 has 15 amino acids. Germline V gene lookup returns CDR1 SGHTA and CDR2 FQGTGA. V was pared by 5 bases and J by 8 bases, with 6 bases of the junction left unmatched. In DNA form, the CDR3 reads TGTGCCAGCAGCGCTGGACTAGCGGGGGTTGATGAGCAGTTCTTC. Translation: CASSAGLAGVDEQFF.

The chain joins TRBV11-3 to TRBJ2-5; 13 nucleotides align to TRBD2. The germline V gene has CDR1 SGHNT and CDR2 YENEEA. The CDR3 totals 15 residues. The trim removed 5 bases at V and 3 bases at J, leaving 3 bases unmatched. CDR3 amino acids: CASSGGTSGEETQYF. For the CDR3, the DNA is TGTGCCAGCAGCGGAGGGACTAGCGGGGAAGAGACCCAGTACTTC.

The rearrangement links TRBV6-4 to TRBJ1-1; tentative D call: TRBD1 (6 bases). V lost 8 bases and J lost 2, with 18 bases in between. The CDR3 loop spans 15 amino acids. Germline values: CDR1 MRHNA, CDR2 SNTAGT. The CDR3 bases are TGTGCCAGCGGTGCCGGGGGGACACCAAACACTGAAGCTTTCTTT. Translation: CASGAGGTPNTEAFF.

The chain carries TRBV4-3 and TRBJ1-2, with D maybe TRBD1 (5 bases). CDR1 and CDR2 (germline): LGHNA, YSLEER. V was clipped by 2 bases and J by 5 bases, with 9 bases between them. This CDR3 contains 13 residues. CDR3 protein: CASSQMGHYGYTF. The CDR3 DNA follows: TGCGCCAGCAGCCAAATGGGGCATTATGGCTACACCTTC.

The V call is TRBV10-2, the J call TRBJ1-6; 10 bases fit TRBD1. The CDR3 has 13 amino acids. The trim removed 7 bases at V and 10 bases at J, leaving 4 bases unmatched. From germline, CDR1 is WSHSY and CDR2 SAAADI. CDR3: CASTGTGESPLHF. CDR3 DNA: TGCGCCAGCACCGGGACAGGGGAGTCACCCCTCCACTTT.

For the CDR3, the DNA is TGTGCCAGCAGCCAAGATACGGGTTCTGACAGGGAAGCTTTCTTT. This translates into CASSQDTGSDREAFF. The chain employs TRBV4-2 and TRBJ1-1; a weak D match, TRBD1 (6 bases). CDR1 is LGHNA, CDR2 YNFKEQ, per germline. Trimming took off 0 bases at V and 8 bases at J, with 16 bases between the two ends. The CDR3 loop spans 15 amino acids.

This rearrangement joins TRBV6-5 to TRBJ2-7; tentative D call: TRBD1 (6 bases). The CDR3 spans 14 residues. Per the germline V gene, CDR1 is MNHEY and CDR2 is SVGAGI. V was cut by 0 bases and J by 4 bases, with 10 bases left in between. Here the CDR3 DNA reads TGTGCCAGCAGTTACTCCGACAGGAAATACGAGCAGTACTTC. Translating gives CASSYSDRKYEQYF.

The CDR3 region is CASSDTGESPLHF. The CDR3 DNA sequence: TGTGCCAGCAGTGACACAGGGGAATCACCCCTCCACTTT. The chain carries TRBV25-1 and TRBJ1-6; 7 positions agree with TRBD1. The CDR3 has 13 amino acids. Losses at the gene ends were 3 bases for V and 10 bases for J; bases not matched to a gene: 3. From germline, CDR1 is MGHDK and CDR2 SYGVNS.

A remark on this clone: Other DNA sequences from this sample encode an identical CDR3 as well. The chain has TRBV7-9 and TRBJ1-1; 7 nucleotides match TRBD1. The germline CDR1 and CDR2 sequences are SEHNR and FQNEAQ (reference sequence). After removal of 5 bases from V and 8 bases from J, the junction contained 5 bases not matched to a gene. This CDR3 is built from 12 residues. The CDR3 coding sequence is TGTGCCAGCAGCCCTAGACAGGGCGAAGCTTTCTTT. This gives the protein CASSPRQGEAFF.

This rearrangement joins TRBV28 to TRBJ1-2; 7 nucleotides line up with TRBD1. CDR3 size: 14 residues. V trimming: 6 bases; J trimming: 8 bases; junction bases outside the gene matches: 12. Germline V gives CDR1 MDHEN, CDR2 SYDVKM. CDR3 nucleotide sequence: TGTGCCAGCAGCATAGGGGGCGGTGCGGGGGGCTACACCTTC. Translation gives CASSIGGGAGGYTF.

This rearrangement joins TRBV10-3 to TRBJ1-1; D is possibly TRBD1 (6 bases). The length of the CDR3 is 13 residues. Trimming left V 7 bases short and J 3 bases short, with 12 bases between. Germline V gene sequence: CDR1 ENHRY, CDR2 SYGVKD. The CDR3 bases are TGTGCCATCAACAGTAAGGGGGACACTGAAGCTTTCTTT. Protein sequence: CAINSKGDTEAFF.

The genes are TRBV5-1 and TRBJ2-7; maybe TRBD1 (6 bases). The V end was cut by 5 bases, the J end by 2 bases, with 17 bases between. This CDR3 comprises 15 residues. CDR1 is SGHRS and CDR2 is YFSETQ in the germline V gene. The CDR3: CASSSSSTGTYEQYF. The CDR3 DNA is TGCGCCAGCAGTTCCTCCTCGACAGGAACCTACGAGCAGTACTTC. Based on the CDR3 plus reference TRBV5-1 and TRBJ2-7, the full variable domain is KAGVTQTPRYLIKTRGQQVTLSCSPISGHRSVSWYQQTPGQGLQFLFEYFSETQRNKGNFPGRFSGRQFSNSRSEMNVSTLELGDSALYLCASSSSSTGTYEQYFGPGTRLTVT.

This sequence joins TRBV4-1 and TRBJ1-2; D may be TRBD1 (6 bases). The CDR3 is 15 amino acids. Germline V CDR1 and CDR2: MGHRA, YSYEKL. The V end lost 0 bases, the J end lost 7 bases, and 15 bases lay between the germline ends. In DNA, the CDR3 is TGCGCCAGCAGCCAAGAAGGGGGTTCCCTGGTTGGCTACACCTTC. Translating gives CASSQEGGSLVGYTF.

As regards this clone: The same CDR3 can be traced to other DNA sequences in this sample. The chain uses TRBV28 and TRBJ2-7; 11 positions agree with TRBD1. The V and J ends lost 6 bases and 2 bases, in that order; junction bases with no gene match: 0. CDR1 MDHEN and CDR2 SYDVKM come from the germline V gene. This CDR3 has 13 amino acids. CDR3 sequence reads: CASRGQGAYEQYF. The CDR3 nucleotides read TGTGCCAGCAGGGGACAGGGGGCCTACGAGCAGTACTTC.